The 12 T cell receptor beta chains reported below all come from one sample, sequenced in a study of shared clonotypes between healthy human individuals. CD45RO negativity and positive selection for CCR7 defined naive CD8 cells, a population that excluded terminally differentiated effector memory CD45RA+ cells. Here immunoSEQ multiplex PCR was the method, and the copy in TCRdb shows in-frame clones only, minus some. The sample has fewer than 800,000 clones, 92% seen once. Sequencing was carried out using naive CD8+ T cells sorted from blood. These receptor sequences come from a man aged 25 to 40 in good health.

The chain is built from TRBV5-1 and TRBJ1-1; D might be TRBD1 (5 bases). In germline, CDR1 is SGHRS, CDR2 YFSETQ. This CDR3 region has 15 residues. Trimming removed 3 bases at V and 1 base at J, with 13 bases between. The CDR3 DNA sequence: TGCGCCAGCAGCTCGGACAACGGGGCGAACACTGAAGCTTTCTTT. It encodes CASSSDNGANTEAFF.

The CDR3 nucleotides read TGTGCCAGCGGCCATACGCAGTATTTT. This translates into CASGHTQYF. This sequence joins TRBV27 and TRBJ2-3, with D uncertain. V lost 8 bases, J lost 7 bases, and 4 bases lay in between. Germline V gene data show CDR1 as MNHEY and CDR2 as SMNVEV (reference sequence). The CDR3 consists of 9 residues.

The V and J genes are TRBV10-3 and TRBJ2-1; 11 nucleotides line up with TRBD2. This CDR3 is 16 amino acids long. The germline V gene has CDR1 ENHRY and CDR2 SYGVKD. Losses at the gene ends were 0 bases for V and 4 bases for J; bases not matched to a gene: 2. The CDR3 loop is CAISESGLAVYNEQFF. The DNA of the CDR3 is TGTGCCATCAGTGAGTCGGGACTAGCGGTATACAATGAGCAGTTCTTC.

The chain links TRBV7-6 to TRBJ2-5; TRBD1 agrees at 8 bases. Germline V gene data show CDR1 as SGHVS and CDR2 as FNYEAQ. The V and J ends lost 5 bases and 5 bases, in that order; junction bases with no gene match: 10. The CDR3 loop spans 15 amino acids. This CDR3 reads CASSKNSGGWETQYF. CDR3 bases: TGTGCCAGCAGCAAAAATTCAGGGGGCTGGGAGACCCAGTACTTC.

The V and J genes are TRBV21-1 and TRBJ2-1; the table calls TRBD2, which could not be checked here. TRBV21-1 is described as a pseudogene. The CDR3 runs 16 residues. CDR3 DNA sequence: TGTGCCAGCAGCAAAGGACTCTCCACATCCTACAATGAGCAGTTCTTC. Translation: CASSKGLSTSYNEQFF.

This chain joins TRBV7-9 and TRBJ2-5; D not resolved. The CDR3 consists of 14 residues. V was pared by 2 bases and J by 5 bases, with 12 bases between. In germline, CDR1 is SEHNR, CDR2 FQNEAQ (reference sequence). In DNA, the CDR3 is TGTGCCAGCAGCTTAATATCTCGTTTGGAGACCCAGTACTTC. Translating gives CASSLISRLETQYF.

The chain combines TRBV19 with TRBJ1-1, with D unresolved. Germline V gene lookup returns CDR1 LNHDA and CDR2 SQIVND (reference sequence). This CDR3 comprises 14 residues. V was clipped by 9 bases and J by 5 bases, with 19 bases between them. CDR3 sequence: CASRSRRERTEAFF. The DNA for the CDR3 is TGTGCCAGCCGAAGTAGGAGGGAGAGGACTGAAGCTTTCTTT. Based on the CDR3 plus reference TRBV19 and TRBJ1-1, the full variable domain is DGGITQSPKYLFRKEGQNVTLSCEQNLNHDAMYWYRQDPGQGLRLIYYSQIVNDFQKGDIAEGYSVSREKKESFPLTVTSAQKNPTAFYLCASRSRRERTEAFFGQGTRLTVV.

This chain uses TRBV2 with TRBJ2-2, with D possibly being TRBD1 (6 bases). V was shortened by 8 bases and J by 1 base, with 20 bases between the two germline ends. In germline, CDR1 is SNHLY, CDR2 FYNNEI. The CDR3 runs to 17 residues. The CDR3 nucleotides are TGTGCCAGCTCCCATCGACAACAGGGTTGGAACACCGGGGAGCTGTTTTTT. The encoded protein is CASSHRQQGWNTGELFF.

This clone occurred once. V gene TRBV11-3 combines with J gene TRBJ2-1, with D perhaps TRBD2 (6 bases). V dropped 3 bases and J dropped 8 bases, with 14 bases sitting between them. Germline-derived CDR1 and CDR2 are SGHNT and YENEEA. The CDR3 has 14 residues. CDR3 in DNA: TGTGCCAGCAGCTTGATGTCTCGGGAGCATGAGCAGTTCTTC. It codes for CASSLMSREHEQFF.

The V gene is TRBV27, the J gene TRBJ2-5; 9 bases map to TRBD2. Unmatched junction bases numbered 7, after V lost 4 bases and J lost 4 bases. This CDR3 is built from 15 residues. The germline V gene has CDR1 MNHEY and CDR2 SMNVEV (reference sequence). The CDR3 spells CASSSRASGIETQYF. CDR3 DNA sequence: TGTGCCAGCAGTTCCAGGGCTAGCGGGATAGAGACCCAGTACTTC.

This clone was seen once. The chain has TRBV14 and TRBJ2-5; 15 positions agree with TRBD2. Germline CDR1 and CDR2: SGHDN and FVKESK. The CDR3 has 15 residues. The J segment lost 7 bases and the V segment lost 5 bases, leaving 5 bases of the junction unmatched. The CDR3 DNA reads as TGTGCCAGCAGCTCCAGGACTAGCGGGAGGGGGACCCAGTACTTC. This sequence encodes CASSSRTSGRGTQYF.

The V and J genes are TRBV2 and TRBJ2-7; D not certain. The CDR3 has 10 residues. V was pared by 3 bases and J by 6 bases, with 3 bases between. The germline V gene has CDR1 SNHLY and CDR2 FYNNEI. CDR3 region: CASSDGEQYF. The CDR3 bases are TGTGCCAGCAGTGATGGCGAGCAGTACTTC.